The clone carrying this T cell receptor beta chain occurred many times. Its antigen is undetermined. This sample was taken from a study of T cells after yellow fever vaccination. The study's findings and limits: Contamination of FACS-sorted repertoires by abundant clonotypes from the bulk population could occur. Though it reached lower strength, the secondary response hit its peak faster, day 5 versus 15. There was a small share of clonotypes that showed up in both the CD4 and CD8 compartments.

Germline V lookup: CDR1 LGHNA, CDR2 YSLEER. V lost 4 bases and J lost 3, with 9 bases in between. The CDR3 extends over 13 amino acids. Production of TCR cDNA was by 5'RACE template switching, which also added a universal primer site and UMIs. TCRdb called the 5' RACE reads again in MiXCR, with one record for every CDR3 protein. The sample contains some 240,000 distinct CDR3 sequences, approximately 3.5% of which appear only once. Sample: PBMCs, taken 15 days after the yellow fever booster vaccination. The clonotype originates from a man between 18 and 35 years old who received the YFV17D yellow fever vaccine. The chain has TRBV4-3 and TRBJ1-1; D gene uncertain. CDR3 nucleotides: TGCGCCAGCAGCCCGCGTAGGGACACTGAAGCTTTCTTT. Amino acids: CASSPRRDTEAFF.